This T cell receptor beta chain is drawn from a study of cytomegalovirus exposure and HLA in healthy donors. Study-level background: Counted in an early data release were about 85 million unique TCRs from HLA-typed donors.

In the PCR, 60 Vbeta and 13 Jbeta primers were used. Method: immunoSEQ multiplex PCR; TCRdb's copy keeps in-frame clones and lacks some. This sample's table has around 140,000 clones. Worth noting for this clone: Its antigen is still unknown.

Overall study results and limits: The study recorded over 150 TCR beta chains that were cytomegalovirus-associated. Among CMV-associated TCR beta chains, most appeared HLA-restricted in a later analysis. Most TCR sequences were seen very rarely across donors, but some public TCRs occurred in many.

Sequencing used PBMCs. The receptor's source is a woman aged 50 to 60 in good health and CMV-seronegative.

The CDR3 nucleotides are TGTGCCAGCAGCTTAGCTTCAGGGGGCTATGAAAAACTGTTTTTT. Its protein is CASSLASGGYEKLFF. The rearrangement joins TRBV7-8 to TRBJ1-4; 8 nucleotides line up with TRBD1. V trimming: 0 bases; J trimming: 6 bases; junction bases outside the gene matches: 3. CDR3 length: 15 amino acids. Germline assignment: CDR1 SGHVS and CDR2 FQNEAQ.